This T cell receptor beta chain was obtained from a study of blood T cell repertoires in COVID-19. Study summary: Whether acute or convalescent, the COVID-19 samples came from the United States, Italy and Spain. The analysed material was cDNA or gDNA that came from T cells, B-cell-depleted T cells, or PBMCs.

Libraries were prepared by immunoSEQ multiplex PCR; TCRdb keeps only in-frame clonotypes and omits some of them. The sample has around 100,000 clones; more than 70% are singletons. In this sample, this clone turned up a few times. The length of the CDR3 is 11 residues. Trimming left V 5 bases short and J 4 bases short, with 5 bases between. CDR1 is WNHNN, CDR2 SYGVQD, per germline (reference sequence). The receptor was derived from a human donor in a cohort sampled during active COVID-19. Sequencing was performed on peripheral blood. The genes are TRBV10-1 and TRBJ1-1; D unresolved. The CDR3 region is CASSRGTEAFF. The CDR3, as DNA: TGCGCCAGCAGTCGGGGCACTGAAGCTTTCTTT.